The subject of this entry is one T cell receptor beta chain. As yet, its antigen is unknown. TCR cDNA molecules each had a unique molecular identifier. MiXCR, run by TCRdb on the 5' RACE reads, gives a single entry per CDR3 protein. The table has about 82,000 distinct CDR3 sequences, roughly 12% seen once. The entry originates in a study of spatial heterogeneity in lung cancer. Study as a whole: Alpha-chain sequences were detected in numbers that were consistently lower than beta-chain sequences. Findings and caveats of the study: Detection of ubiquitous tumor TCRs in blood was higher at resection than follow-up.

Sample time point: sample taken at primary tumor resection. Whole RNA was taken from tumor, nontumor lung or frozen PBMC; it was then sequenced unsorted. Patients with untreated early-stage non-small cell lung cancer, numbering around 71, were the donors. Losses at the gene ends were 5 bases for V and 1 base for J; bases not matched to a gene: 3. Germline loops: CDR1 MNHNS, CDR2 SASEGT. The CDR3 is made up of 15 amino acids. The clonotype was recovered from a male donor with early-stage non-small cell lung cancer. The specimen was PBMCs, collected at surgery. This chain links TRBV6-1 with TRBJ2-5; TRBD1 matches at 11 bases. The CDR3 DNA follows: TGTGCCAGCAGTTTCGGACAGGGGGCCCAAGAGACCCAGTACTTC. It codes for CASSFGQGAQETQYF.